These 25 T cell receptor beta chains share one sample of origin, sequenced in a study of breast tumors, draining lymph nodes, adjacent tissues. TCRdb itself ran the multiplex PCR reads through MiXCR, one entry per CDR3 protein. The sample shows 50,000 to 65,000 distinct CDR3 sequences, under 45% of them seen only once. Material for sequencing was breast tumor tissue. All receptors come from a female donor with breast cancer. Some clones in this sample may be carry-over from other donors' samples.

The chain recombines TRBV29-1 with TRBJ1-1; 12 nucleotides match TRBD1. The germline gives CDR1 SQVTM, CDR2 ANQGSEA. The CDR3 totals 13 residues. V lost 7 bases and J lost 4; bases outside the gene matches: 4. The CDR3 DNA is TGCAGCGCGGGACAGGGGGCAGGCACTGAAGCTTTCTTT. Amino acids: CSAGQGAGTEAFF.

Many counts were recorded for this clonotype. This may come from a read error, since a much larger clone is one base off. The chain employs TRBV6-1 and TRBJ1-5; D remains ambiguous. Between the trimmed V and J ends, which lost 5 bases and 7 bases, there was a span of 18 bases. The CDR3 covers 15 residues. The germline V gene has CDR1 MNHNS and CDR2 SASEGT. The DNA for the CDR3 is TGTGCCAGCAGTCAATTCCGGGGTAGCGGGCAGCCCCAGCATTTT. It specifies CASSQFRGSGQPQHF.

The chain carries TRBV19 and TRBJ2-7; TRBD2 matches 8 bases. The CDR3 is 15 residues long. V shed 3 bases and J 3 bases; nucleotides not matched to a gene: 7. CDR1 LNHDA and CDR2 SQIVND come from the germline V gene (reference sequence). The CDR3 protein is CASSIGTSEVYEQYF. The CDR3 region has the DNA TGTGCCAGTAGTATCGGGACTAGTGAGGTCTACGAGCAGTACTTC.

The chain has TRBV7-9 and TRBJ1-4; D is uncertain. CDR1 is SEHNR and CDR2 is FQNEAQ in the germline V gene (reference sequence). Trimming removed 5 bases from V and 5 bases from J, with 9 bases in between. The CDR3 is 13 amino acids. CDR3 amino acids: CASSVSGNEKLFF. The CDR3 DNA is TGTGCCAGCAGCGTCTCCGGGAATGAAAAACTGTTTTTT.

The sample holds many counts of this clonotype. The chain employs TRBV11-1 and TRBJ2-2; TRBD2 matches 11 bases. Germline loops: CDR1 SGHAT, CDR2 FQDESV (reference sequence). The CDR3 runs to 15 residues. After removal of 3 bases from V and 5 bases from J, the junction contained 2 bases not matched to a gene. The CDR3 DNA is TGTGCCAGCAGCTTGGCTAGCGGGAGGACCGGGGAGCTGTTTTTT. Protein: CASSLASGRTGELFF. The full variable domain, with the rest looked up from reference TRBV11-1 and TRBJ2-2, is EAEVAQSPRYKITEKSQAVAFWCDPISGHATLYWYRQILGQGPELLVQFQDESVVDDSQLPKDRFSAERLKGVDSTLKIQPAELGDSAMYLCASSLASGRTGELFFGEGSRLTVL.

The table lists this clonotype with many counts. The chain uses TRBV6-6 and TRBJ2-1, with 10 bases that match TRBD2. Germline CDR1 and CDR2: MNHNY and SVGAGI (reference sequence). The junction had 6 bases not matched to a gene; V was cut back by 2 bases and J by 5 bases. The CDR3 extends over 16 amino acids. As DNA, the CDR3 is TGTGCCAGCAGTTACCGAGAACTAGCGGGGCACAATGAGCAGTTCTTC. Amino acid sequence: CASSYRELAGHNEQFF.

The V call is TRBV10-3, the J call TRBJ2-1; a possible D gene is TRBD1 (6 bases). This CDR3 has 16 amino acids. Germline CDR1 and CDR2: ENHRY and SYGVKD. Trimming shortened V by 6 bases and J by 4 bases, and 19 bases separated the two germline ends. In DNA form, the CDR3 reads TGTGCCATCAGGACAGGACCAGGGGAGAGGTACAATGAGCAGTTCTTC. Translated, it gives CAIRTGPGERYNEQFF.

Points on this clonotype: A single base separates this from a much larger clone, so it may be a read error. This chain uses TRBV6-1 with TRBJ2-3; the match to TRBD2 covers 11 bases. This CDR3 is 16 amino acids long. The germline V gene encodes CDR1 MNHNS and CDR2 SASEGT. J lost 4 bases, V lost 7 bases, and 10 bases had no gene match. Here the CDR3 reads CASMRRLAGMSDTQYF. In nucleotides, the CDR3 is TGTGCCAGCATGCGTAGACTAGCGGGAATGTCAGATACGCAGTATTTT.

This clonotype turned up a few times. The chain uses TRBV12-3 or TRBV12-4 and TRBJ1-6; possibly TRBD1 for D (5 bases). Trimming pared 6 bases from V and 14 bases from J, leaving 20 bases between. The length of the CDR3 is 14 residues. The CDR3 nucleotides read TGTGCCAGCAGCTTCGCGGGCGGGGCGGCATCCCTCCACTTT. Amino acid sequence: CASSFAGGAASLHF.

This clonotype was recorded many times. The rearrangement uses TRBV4-1 and TRBJ2-7; 10 nucleotides agree with TRBD1. Germline V gene data show CDR1 as MGHRA and CDR2 as YSYEKL. The V gene end was trimmed by 4 bases and the J gene end by 6 bases; junction bases not matched to a gene: 18. This CDR3 is 18 amino acids long. The CDR3 DNA sequence: TGCGCCAGCAGCCCAGCGGCCCAAACGGACAGGGGGTCGGGCGAGCAGTACTTC. Residues: CASSPAAQTDRGSGEQYF.

To note about this clonotype: The conserved phenylalanine or tryptophan is not found at the CDR3 terminus, so this likely reflects a read error. The gene calls are TRBV2 and TRBJ2-5; possible D gene TRBD1, 6 bases. CDR1 is SNHLY, CDR2 FYNNEI, per germline. The CDR3 contains 14 residues. CDR3 region: CAGSIQGSQETQYL. CDR3 DNA: TGTGCCGGCAGTATACAGGGATCGCAAGAGACCCAGTACCTC.

At least ten counts were recorded for this clonotype. A much larger clone differs from this one at a single base, so this may be a read error. Here the CDR3 DNA reads TGCAGTGCTCATTTAGCGGGTAATACCTCCGAGCAGTACTTC. The encoded protein is CSAHLAGNTSEQYF. The chain couples TRBV20-1 to TRBJ2-7; 7 bases agree with TRBD2. From germline, CDR1 is DFQATT and CDR2 SNEGSKA (reference sequence). Trimming removed 5 bases from V and 6 bases from J; junction bases left unmatched: 13. CDR3 size: 14 residues.

This clonotype was found once. This chain connects TRBV10-3 to TRBJ2-7, with 9 bases lining up with TRBD1. The CDR3 length is 14 residues. Germline assignment: CDR1 ENHRY and CDR2 SYGVKD. V was clipped by 3 bases and J by 3 bases; unmatched bases: 3. Here the CDR3 reads CAISDATGGYEQYF. The CDR3 DNA is TGTGCCATCAGTGATGCGACAGGGGGCTACGAGCAGTACTTC.

Ten or more counts support this clonotype. The V gene is TRBV20-1, the J gene TRBJ1-5; no clear D gene. The CDR3 loop spans 13 amino acids. Trimming took 4 bases from V and 1 from J, leaving 8 bases between them. Germline assignment: CDR1 DFQATT and CDR2 SNEGSKA (reference sequence). The CDR3 DNA follows: TGCAGTGCTATAGGTGCCAGCAATCAGCCCCAGCATTTT. Amino acids: CSAIGASNQPQHF.

By share of the sample, this clonotype is medium-sized. V gene TRBV28 combines with J gene TRBJ2-1; 9 bases fit TRBD2. CDR3 length: 16 amino acids. Germline loops: CDR1 MDHEN, CDR2 SYDVKM. V gave up 1 base and J gave up 10 bases; unmatched junction bases: 11. The CDR3 loop reads CASSLSGGRAHGEQFF. CDR3 nucleotides: TGTGCCAGCAGTTTATCGGGCGGGAGGGCCCATGGGGAGCAGTTCTTC.

This clonotype has ten or more counts. The chain combines TRBV7-2 with TRBJ2-1; D is undetermined. Germline V gene lookup returns CDR1 SGHTA and CDR2 FQGNSA. V dropped 1 base and J dropped 4 bases, with 8 bases sitting between them. There are 14 residues in the CDR3. CDR3 protein: CASSLETLYNEQFF. The CDR3 DNA sequence: TGTGCCAGCAGCTTAGAAACCCTTTACAATGAGCAGTTCTTC.

This clonotype was picked up many times. The chain carries TRBV5-1 and TRBJ1-1, with D possibly matching TRBD1 (6 bases). Looked up from germline, CDR1 is SGHRS and CDR2 is YFSETQ. V was cut by 0 bases and J by 3 bases, with 9 bases left in between. The length of the CDR3 is 14 residues. CDR3 residues: CASSLGQVYTEAFF. CDR3 DNA sequence: TGCGCCAGCAGCTTGGGACAGGTCTACACTGAAGCTTTCTTT.

This clonotype was seen many times. The genes are TRBV20-1 and TRBJ2-7; 10 bases line up with TRBD2. The CDR3 contains 15 residues. The germline CDR1 and CDR2 sequences are DFQATT and SNEGSKA (reference sequence). The ends lost 0 bases at V and 4 bases at J; junction bases unmatched: 6. The CDR3 sequence: CSARESAGGKYEQYF. The CDR3 coding sequence is TGCAGTGCTAGAGAATCAGCGGGAGGGAAGTACGAGCAGTACTTC.

J is TRBJ2-3 and V is TRBV24-1, with 10 bases lining up with TRBD2. Germline V CDR1 and CDR2: KGHDR, SFDVKD. V shed 4 bases and J 3 bases; nucleotides not matched to a gene: 9. The CDR3 sequence is 17 residues long. The CDR3 sequence is CATSDYLAGDGTDTQYF. For the CDR3, the DNA is TGTGCCACCAGTGACTACCTAGCGGGAGATGGGACAGATACGCAGTATTTT.

On this clonotype itself: The junction departs from germline at one end; a sequencing error may be responsible. This chain joins TRBV2 and TRBJ1-5; 7 bases match TRBD1. Germline lookup yields CDR1 SNHLY and CDR2 FYNNEI. The CDR3 totals 15 residues. CDR3 sequence: CASSGLGDSNQPQHF. In DNA form, the CDR3 reads TGTGCCAGCAGTGGTTTAGGGGACAGCAATCAGCCTCAGCATTTT.

The chain is built from TRBV15 and TRBJ2-7, with TRBD2 as a possible D gene (6 bases). The CDR3 sequence is 11 residues long. V lost 11 bases, J lost 3 bases, and 11 bases lay in between. Looked up from germline, CDR1 is LNHNV and CDR2 is YYDKDF (reference sequence). The DNA of the CDR3 is TGTGCCCCAGCCGGGGGCTACGAGCAGTACTTC. Translating it yields CAPAGGYEQYF.

This clonotype was observed at least ten times. The chain recombines TRBV30 with TRBJ1-2; 12 nucleotides align to TRBD1. The germline gives CDR1 GTSNPN, CDR2 SVGIG (reference sequence). The CDR3 has 14 residues. The junction had 8 bases not matched to a gene; V was cut back by 8 bases and J by 4 bases. CDR3 residues: CAITGDRGLYGYTF. The CDR3 bases are TGTGCCATTACCGGGGACAGGGGGCTCTATGGCTACACCTTC. The full variable domain, its missing parts supplied by reference TRBV30 and TRBJ1-2, is SQTIHQWPATLVQPVGSPLSLECTVEGTSNPNLYWYRQAAGRGLQLLFYSVGIGQISSEVPQNLSASRPQDRQFILSSKKLLLSDSGFYLCAITGDRGLYGYTFGSGTRLTVV.

This chain connects TRBV28 to TRBJ2-7, with D perhaps matching TRBD1 or TRBD2 (5 bases each). Germline assignment: CDR1 MDHEN and CDR2 SYDVKM. CDR3 length: 16 residues. Between the trimmed V and J ends, which lost 6 bases and 0 bases, there was a span of 18 bases. The CDR3 region is CASRGVPGESSYEQYF. CDR3 DNA sequence: TGTGCCAGCAGGGGGGTGCCAGGCGAGAGCTCCTACGAGCAGTACTTC.

This chain joins TRBV9 and TRBJ1-2; possibly TRBD1 for D (6 bases). From germline, CDR1 is SGDLS and CDR2 YYNGEE. The germline V and J ends were trimmed by 3 bases and 3 bases, with 15 bases remaining between them. This CDR3 contains 15 residues. CDR3 loop: CASSESGGRDYGYTF. The DNA of the CDR3 is TGTGCCAGCAGCGAGTCGGGGGGGCGGGACTATGGCTACACCTTC.

The V and J genes are TRBV20-1 and TRBJ1-1; TRBD1 is a possible D gene (6 bases). Trimming took off 0 bases at V and 4 bases at J, with 15 bases between the two ends. The CDR3 covers 15 residues. Germline CDR1 reads DFQATT; CDR2 reads SNEGSKA (reference sequence). CDR3 amino acids: CSARDLRGGGTEAFF. CDR3 DNA: TGCAGTGCTAGAGATCTAAGGGGAGGGGGCACTGAAGCTTTCTTT.